The sample holds a few counts of the clone carrying this T cell receptor beta chain. What it binds is not known. This entry is derived from a study of human T cells and chemical hapten exposure. Study-level information: TCR yields per sample varied mostly from small pooled library volume differences.

The time point here: patch test 1, 2 weeks after DPC sensitization. Treatment specified: therapeutic diphenylcyclopropenone sensitization with weekly scalp DPC. The authors extracted total RNA from unfractionated whole blood. The CDR3 spans 16 residues. V shed 0 bases and J shed 8 bases, with 14 bases lying between them. Germline assignment: CDR1 MNHEY and CDR2 SVGAGI. Broader study findings: Versus controls, significantly more large CDR3 similarity clusters arose from expanded TCRs.

Unique molecular identifiers were affixed to discrete cDNA molecules within the library. TCRdb redid the calling of the RACE reads with MiXCR, one entry per CDR3 protein. The sample holds 350,000 or so distinct CDR3 sequences; around 7% are singletons and the top ten take more than 7%. The receptor comes from a woman aged 18-29 years with alopecia areata. Some clones in this sample may be carry-over from other donors' samples. Material: whole blood, obtained in connection with sensitization to the hapten diphenylcyclopropenone (DPC). The V gene is TRBV6-5, the J gene TRBJ1-6; TRBD1 is a possible D gene (5 bases). The CDR3 nucleotides are TGTGCCAGCAGTTACTCCACTCAAGGGGTTGATTCACCCCTCCACTTT. This sequence encodes CASSYSTQGVDSPLHF.